This T cell receptor beta chain was captured by sequencing in a study of cytomegalovirus exposure and HLA in healthy donors. Study-wide results and limits: Among TCR beta chains, those listed as cytomegalovirus-associated numbered approximately 150.

Data came from immunoSEQ multiplex PCR; TCRdb stores just in-frame clones and leaves some out. The data show about 240,000 clones, with more than 75% seen just once and 0.95% to 1.5% held by the top ten. On this clone: Its antigen is not identified.

The CDR3 contains 13 residues. The V end lost 0 bases, the J end lost 5 bases, and 7 bases lay between the germline ends. Germline V gene lookup returns CDR1 ENHRY and CDR2 SYGVKD. Sequences were obtained from PBMCs. The sequence came from a woman under 40 in good health and CMV-seropositive. The chain has TRBV10-3 and TRBJ1-1, with D tentatively TRBD1 (6 bases). The CDR3 DNA follows: TGTGCCATCAGTGAGTCGAGGGGGACTGAAGCTTTCTTT. Protein: CAISESRGTEAFF.